Listed here are 25 T cell receptor beta chains from one sample, sequenced in a study of cytomegalovirus exposure and HLA in healthy donors. The primer mix had 60 Vbeta and 13 Jbeta primers. Profiled with immunoSEQ multiplex PCR; TCRdb holds only in-frame clones, not every one. The sample lists 150,000 to 200,000 clones, approximately 9.5% seen once, with 1% to 1.5% in the top ten. The sample was PBMCs. The source of these receptors is a young woman in good health and CMV-seropositive.

This clone was picked up a small number of times. This sequence joins TRBV4-2 and TRBJ2-3; 12 bases map to TRBD2. CDR3 size: 16 residues. CDR1 is LGHNA, CDR2 YNFKEQ, per germline. Trimming took 4 bases from V and 3 from J; bases not matched to a gene: 5. CDR3 DNA: TGTGCCAGCAGCCCATCGACTAGCGGGAGTACAGATACGCAGTATTTT. As protein: CASSPSTSGSTDTQYF.

The rearrangement joins TRBV5-1 to TRBJ1-1; no firm D call. The CDR3 length is 14 residues. The ends were cut back, 6 bases at V and 4 bases at J, with 16 bases in the middle. Germline-derived CDR1 and CDR2 are SGHRS and YFSETQ. The CDR3 DNA follows: TGCGCCAGCACCCGAGGAGTGCCTACCACTGAAGCTTTCTTT. The encoded protein is CASTRGVPTTEAFF.

This chain joins TRBV27 and TRBJ1-2; 7 nucleotides align to TRBD1. The CDR3 is 13 residues long. The V and J ends lost 6 bases and 8 bases, in that order; junction bases with no gene match: 9. Germline CDR1 and CDR2: MNHEY and SMNVEV (reference sequence). The CDR3 bases are TGTGCCAGCAGCCCAGACAGGGTGTGGGGCTACACCTTC. This translates into CASSPDRVWGYTF.

This clone turned up a few times. The chain combines TRBV4-1 with TRBJ2-1; 12 nucleotides align to TRBD2. Germline V gene data show CDR1 as MGHRA and CDR2 as YSYEKL. With 4 bases clipped from V and 5 bases from J, the junction kept 9 bases outside the gene matches. This CDR3 has 17 residues. For the CDR3, the DNA is TGCGCCAGCAGCCGAACTTTGCTAGCGGGAGGGAACAATGAGCAGTTCTTC. Translation: CASSRTLLAGGNNEQFF.

This clone appeared a few times. This rearrangement joins TRBV5-1 to TRBJ2-5; a possible D gene is TRBD2 (5 bases). Germline-derived CDR1 and CDR2 are SGHRS and YFSETQ. The CDR3 extends over 13 amino acids. V shed 2 bases and J shed 5 bases, with 10 bases lying between them. For the CDR3, the DNA is TGCGCCAGCAGCTTCCCGACGGGGGAGACCCAGTACTTC. It specifies CASSFPTGETQYF.

The chain carries TRBV6-5 and TRBJ2-3; 7 nucleotides align to TRBD1. CDR1 and CDR2 (germline): MNHEY, SVGAGI. The CDR3 length is 14 residues. The trim removed 5 bases at V and 1 base at J, leaving 3 bases unmatched. CDR3 in amino acids: CASSKTGRTDTQYF. The CDR3, as DNA: TGTGCCAGCAGTAAGACAGGGCGCACAGATACGCAGTATTTT.

Only a few counts were recorded for this clone. V usage is TRBV7-9 and J usage is TRBJ1-1; 9 nucleotides align to TRBD1. Germline CDR1 reads SEHNR; CDR2 reads FQNEAQ (reference sequence). The CDR3 sequence is 14 residues long. V lost 5 bases and J lost 5; bases outside the gene matches: 6. CDR3 DNA sequence: TGTGCCAGCAGCCTCTGGGACAGGGTAACTGAAGCTTTCTTT. This codes for CASSLWDRVTEAFF.

This clone was observed a handful of times. The chain is built from TRBV5-4 and TRBJ2-5; 12 positions agree with TRBD2. CDR1 is SGHNT and CDR2 is YYREEE in the germline V gene (reference sequence). With 5 bases clipped from V and 5 bases from J, the junction kept 7 bases outside the gene matches. The length of the CDR3 is 15 residues. The CDR3, as DNA: TGTGCCAGCAGACTAGCGGGAGGCCTCGGGGAGACCCAGTACTTC. Its protein is CASRLAGGLGETQYF. Full variable domain (missing parts from reference TRBV5-4 and TRBJ2-5): ETGVTQSPTHLIKTRGQQVTLRCSSQSGHNTVSWYQQALGQGPQFIFQYYREEENGRGNFPPRFSGLQFPNYSSELNVNALELDDSALYLCASRLAGGLGETQYFGPGTRLLVL.

V is TRBV5-6 and J is TRBJ2-3; D might be TRBD1 (5 bases). V dropped 2 bases and J dropped 2 bases, with 9 bases sitting between them. The germline V gene has CDR1 SGHDT and CDR2 YYEEEE. The CDR3 is made up of 14 amino acids. The CDR3 protein is CASSFRVATDTQYF. The CDR3 DNA follows: TGTGCCAGCAGCTTCAGGGTGGCCACAGATACGCAGTATTTT.

In this sample, this clone turned up a few times. J is TRBJ1-4 and V is TRBV10-1; 9 positions match TRBD1. The V and J ends lost 6 bases and 7 bases, in that order; junction bases with no gene match: 3. The CDR3 has 13 amino acids. The germline V gene has CDR1 WNHNN and CDR2 SYGVQD (reference sequence). CDR3 in DNA: TGCGCCAGCAGGGACAGGGGAGGTGAAAAACTGTTTTTT. Its protein is CASRDRGGEKLFF.

The chain is built from TRBV5-1 and TRBJ2-7, with TRBD1 matching 7 bases. V shed 3 bases and J 2 bases; nucleotides not matched to a gene: 17. The CDR3 is made up of 18 amino acids. Germline lookup yields CDR1 SGHRS and CDR2 YFSETQ. The CDR3: CASSSRDVGRGIPYEQYF. In nucleotides, the CDR3 is TGCGCCAGCAGCTCCCGGGACGTTGGCAGGGGGATACCCTACGAGCAGTACTTC.

The rearrangement joins TRBV5-8 to TRBJ2-1; TRBD2 aligns across 9 bases. V lost 1 base to trimming and J lost 7 bases; unmatched junction nucleotides: 9. The CDR3 totals 16 residues. The germline CDR1 and CDR2 sequences are SGHTS and YDEGEE. CDR3 sequence reads: CASSLRAGGLGNEQFF. The CDR3 DNA sequence: TGTGCCAGCAGCTTGCGGGCGGGAGGGTTGGGGAATGAGCAGTTCTTC.

The rearrangement links TRBV7-9 to TRBJ2-7, with D possibly matching TRBD1 (6 bases). The CDR3 is 16 residues long. V was cut by 2 bases and J by 1 base, with 15 bases left in between. Germline V CDR1 and CDR2: SEHNR, FQNEAQ (reference sequence). Here the CDR3 reads CASSLHYQDRSYEQYF. The CDR3 DNA reads TGTGCCAGCAGCTTACATTACCAGGACAGATCCTACGAGCAGTACTTC. The variable domain in full, completed from reference TRBV7-9 and TRBJ2-7, reads DTGVSQNPRHKITKRGQNVTFRCDPISEHNRLYWYRQTLGQGPEFLTYFQNEAQLEKSRLLSDRFSAERPKGSFSTLEIQRTEQGDSAMYLCASSLHYQDRSYEQYFGPGTRLTVT.

This chain joins TRBV2 and TRBJ1-5; 8 nucleotides agree with TRBD1. V trimming: 4 bases; J trimming: 6 bases; junction bases outside the gene matches: 8. The CDR3 spans 15 residues. CDR1 SNHLY and CDR2 FYNNEI come from the germline V gene. CDR3 in DNA: TGTGCCAGCAGTGCGGCAGGGGGCGACGGTCAGCCCCAGCATTTT. Translation: CASSAAGGDGQPQHF.

The CDR3 sequence: CASSLGLAAYNEQFF. The CDR3 coding sequence is TGTGCCAGCAGCTTAGGACTAGCGGCCTACAATGAGCAGTTCTTC. The gene calls are TRBV7-9 and TRBJ2-1; 9 nucleotides match TRBD2. The ends lost 1 base at V and 2 bases at J; junction bases unmatched: 0. The CDR3 has 15 residues. Germline assignment: CDR1 SEHNR and CDR2 FQNEAQ (reference sequence).

This clone was found a few times. The J gene is TRBJ2-1, the V gene TRBV5-1, with TRBD2 as a possible D gene (5 bases). Looked up from germline, CDR1 is SGHRS and CDR2 is YFSETQ. The CDR3 loop spans 15 amino acids. V was clipped by 3 bases and J by 1 base, with 11 bases between them. Here the CDR3 reads CASSSGMLSYNEQFF. DNA for the CDR3: TGCGCCAGCAGCTCGGGGATGCTGTCCTACAATGAGCAGTTCTTC.

This clone came up a few times. The V gene is TRBV30, the J gene TRBJ2-2, with a possible D match to TRBD2 (6 bases). V lost 3 bases and J lost 6, with 11 bases in between. CDR3 length equals 13 residues. Germline V gene sequence: CDR1 GTSNPN, CDR2 SVGIG (reference sequence). The chain's CDR3 is CAWRTPGAGELFF. CDR3 DNA: TGTGCCTGGAGGACCCCGGGGGCCGGGGAGCTGTTTTTT.

V and J are TRBV18 and TRBJ2-1; TRBD1 aligns across 8 bases. The germline V gene has CDR1 KGHSH and CDR2 LQKENI. The CDR3 is 14 residues long. V lost 4 bases, J lost 3 bases, and 2 bases stayed unmatched. The DNA for the CDR3 is TGTGCCAGCTCACGAGGGACAGGCTACAATGAGCAGTTCTTC. Its translation: CASSRGTGYNEQFF.

This clone appeared a few times. The J gene is TRBJ2-3, the V gene TRBV7-2, with no clear D. Germline-derived CDR1 and CDR2 are SGHTA and FQGNSA. CDR3 length: 14 residues. The V and J ends lost 1 base and 0 bases respectively, with 5 bases between them. CDR3 coding DNA: TGTGCCAGCAGCTTAGACAGTAGCACAGATACGCAGTATTTT. It is translated as CASSLDSSTDTQYF.

V gene TRBV2 combines with J gene TRBJ2-1; no reliable D call. Trimming removed 4 bases at V and 0 bases at J, with 10 bases between. CDR1 SNHLY and CDR2 FYNNEI come from the germline V gene. The CDR3 loop spans 15 amino acids. The CDR3 spells CASSAAASSYNEQFF. CDR3 DNA sequence: TGTGCCAGCAGTGCCGCGGCCAGCTCCTACAATGAGCAGTTCTTC. The full variable domain, with the rest looked up from reference TRBV2 and TRBJ2-1, is EPEVTQTPSHQVTQMGQEVILRCVPISNHLYFYWYRQILGQKVEFLVSFYNNEISEKSEIFDDQFSVERPDGSNFTLKIRSTKLEDSAMYFCASSAAASSYNEQFFGPGTRLTVL.

The chain employs TRBV19 and TRBJ1-3; D gene uncertain. The CDR3 loop spans 13 amino acids. V dropped 5 bases and J dropped 0 bases, with 5 bases sitting between them. Per germline, CDR1 LNHDA and CDR2 SQIVND (reference sequence). The CDR3 nucleotides are TGTGCCAGTAGTCCCTACTCTGGAAACACCATATATTTT. Protein: CASSPYSGNTIYF.

The rearrangement links TRBV2 to TRBJ2-2; 7 bases are shared with TRBD2. V shed 2 bases and J 4 bases; nucleotides not matched to a gene: 1. This CDR3 region has 14 residues. Germline lookup yields CDR1 SNHLY and CDR2 FYNNEI. The CDR3 loop reads CASSEREGTGELFF. DNA of the CDR3: TGTGCCAGCAGTGAAAGGGAGGGCACCGGGGAGCTGTTTTTT. Complete variable domain (other parts from reference TRBV2 and TRBJ2-2): EPEVTQTPSHQVTQMGQEVILRCVPISNHLYFYWYRQILGQKVEFLVSFYNNEISEKSEIFDDQFSVERPDGSNFTLKIRSTKLEDSAMYFCASSEREGTGELFFGEGSRLTVL.

This clone was seen a handful of times. The V and J genes are TRBV4-2 and TRBJ2-4; TRBD2 matches 7 bases. In germline, CDR1 is LGHNA, CDR2 YNFKEQ. The CDR3 has 16 residues. Unmatched junction bases numbered 4, after V lost 0 bases and J lost 2 bases. The CDR3 protein is CASSQDGGTTKNIQYF. The CDR3 nucleotides are TGTGCCAGCAGCCAAGATGGTGGGACTACCAAAAACATTCAGTACTTC.

This clone was counted a few times. CDR3 amino acids: CAWGRDSGNTIYF. CDR3 nucleotide sequence: TGTGCCTGGGGACGGGACTCTGGAAACACCATATATTTT. The chain is built from TRBV30 and TRBJ1-3, with no clear D. The CDR3 runs 13 residues. Germline values: CDR1 GTSNPN, CDR2 SVGIG (reference sequence). V gave up 5 bases and J gave up 0 bases, with 8 bases separating them.

This clone was picked up a small number of times. The CDR3 DNA reads TGTGCCAGCAGGCTTACGACGGGGGAGACCCAGTACTTC. This codes for CASRLTTGETQYF. The chain recombines TRBV7-9 with TRBJ2-5, with a tentative D call TRBD2 (5 bases). Germline V CDR1 and CDR2: SEHNR, FQNEAQ (reference sequence). This CDR3 is built from 13 residues. V shed 6 bases and J shed 5 bases, with 13 bases lying between them.